These T cell receptor beta chains were read from a single sample in a study of beta chain features in type 1 diabetes. The table came from immunoSEQ multiplex PCR; TCRdb's copy has only in-frame clones and leaves some out. Here the sample spans some 500,000 clones, roughly an eighth being singletons. The sequenced sample consisted of naive CD4+ T cells from blood. The receptors shown here come from a woman aged 18-29 years in good health. The CDR3 runs from the conserved cysteine through the conserved F or W. A D gene is named only where the DNA matches it firmly. Expanded clones are given a class, and other clones once, few, many or no size at all.

d_gene: -
v_gene: TRBV16
j_gene: TRBJ2-3
abundance: -
CDR3aa: CASSKKRVDSTDTQYF
CDR3nt: TGTGCCAGCAGCAAAAAGAGGGTCGATAGCACAGATACGCAGTATTTT

d_gene: -
v_gene: TRBV20-1
j_gene: TRBJ2-7
abundance: few
CDR3aa: CSARDPPVQYF
CDR3nt: TGCAGTGCTAGAGATCCCCCGGTCCAGTACTTC

d_gene: TRBD2
v_gene: TRBV5-4
j_gene: TRBJ2-1
abundance: -
CDR3aa: CASSSTSGEYNEQFF
CDR3nt: TGTGCCAGCAGCTCTACTAGCGGGGAATACAATGAGCAGTTCTTC

d_gene: -
v_gene: TRBV9
j_gene: TRBJ1-1
abundance: -
CDR3aa: CASSVDGVSDTEAFF
CDR3nt: TGTGCCAGCAGCGTAGATGGGGTATCTGACACTGAAGCTTTCTTT

d_gene: -
v_gene: TRBV7-7
j_gene: TRBJ2-2
abundance: -
CDR3aa: CASSPPGLGELFF
CDR3nt: TGTGCCAGCAGCCCACCCGGTCTCGGGGAGCTGTTTTTT

d_gene: -
v_gene: TRBV10-3
j_gene: TRBJ1-1
abundance: -
CDR3aa: CAITAVGRTEAFF
CDR3nt: TGTGCCATCACCGCTGTCGGTCGGACTGAAGCTTTCTTT

d_gene: -
v_gene: TRBV29-1
j_gene: TRBJ2-3
abundance: few
CDR3aa: CSSCGSGTTDTQYF
CDR3nt: TGCAGCTCGTGTGGGAGCGGTACCACAGATACGCAGTATTTT

d_gene: TRBD1
v_gene: TRBV27
j_gene: TRBJ2-6
abundance: few
CDR3aa: CASSSRGPGANVLTF
CDR3nt: TGTGCCAGCAGTTCCAGGGGGCCTGGGGCCAACGTCCTGACTTTC

d_gene: -
v_gene: TRBV30
j_gene: TRBJ2-7
abundance: -
CDR3aa: CAWSALWGSYEQYF
CDR3nt: TGTGCCTGGAGTGCCCTTTGGGGGTCCTACGAGCAGTACTTC

d_gene: -
v_gene: TRBV14
j_gene: TRBJ2-7
abundance: -
CDR3aa: CASSQVRAYEQYF
CDR3nt: TGTGCCAGCAGCCAAGTAAGGGCCTACGAGCAGTACTTC

d_gene: TRBD1
v_gene: TRBV7-9
j_gene: TRBJ2-5
abundance: -
CDR3aa: CAGTQGALETQYF
CDR3nt: TGTGCCGGGACCCAGGGGGCTCTGGAGACCCAGTACTTC

d_gene: TRBD1
v_gene: TRBV5-1
j_gene: TRBJ1-4
abundance: -
CDR3aa: CASSQDRGRQKLFF
CDR3nt: TGCGCCAGCAGCCAGGACAGGGGGCGGCAAAAACTGTTTTTT

d_gene: TRBD1
v_gene: TRBV29-1
j_gene: TRBJ1-5
abundance: few
CDR3aa: CSVQGAGEPQHF
CDR3nt: TGCAGCGTCCAGGGGGCTGGGGAGCCCCAGCATTTT

d_gene: -
v_gene: TRBV30
j_gene: TRBJ2-5
abundance: -
CDR3aa: CAWSVLLARGETQYF
CDR3nt: TGTGCCTGGAGTGTACTCCTAGCCAGGGGTGAGACCCAGTACTTC

d_gene: -
v_gene: TRBV7-2
j_gene: TRBJ2-1
abundance: few
CDR3aa: CASSLGHQQFF
CDR3nt: TGTGCCAGCAGCTTAGGCCACCAGCAGTTCTTC

d_gene: -
v_gene: TRBV11-1
j_gene: TRBJ2-4
abundance: -
CDR3aa: CASSPKGGAKNIQYF
CDR3nt: TGTGCCAGCAGCCCGAAGGGGGGGGCCAAAAACATTCAGTACTTC

d_gene: -
v_gene: TRBV10-3
j_gene: TRBJ2-7
abundance: -
CDR3aa: CAIRQGWSYEQYF
CDR3nt: TGTGCCATCAGACAGGGTTGGTCCTACGAGCAGTACTTC